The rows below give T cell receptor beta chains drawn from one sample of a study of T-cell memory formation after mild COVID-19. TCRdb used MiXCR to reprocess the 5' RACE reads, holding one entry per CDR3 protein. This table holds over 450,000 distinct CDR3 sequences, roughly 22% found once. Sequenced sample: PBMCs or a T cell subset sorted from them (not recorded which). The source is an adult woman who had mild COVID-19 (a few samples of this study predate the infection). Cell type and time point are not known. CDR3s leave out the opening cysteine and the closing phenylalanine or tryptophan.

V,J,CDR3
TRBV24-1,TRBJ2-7,ATSDSTPGQGSYEQY
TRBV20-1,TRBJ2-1,SARSSGRYNEQF
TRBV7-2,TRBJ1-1,ASSVRGVMNTEAF
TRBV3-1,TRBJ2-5,ASSPGGGSLTQY
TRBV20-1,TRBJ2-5,SAGDRVNKETQY
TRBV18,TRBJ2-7,ASSPYRDRPYEQY
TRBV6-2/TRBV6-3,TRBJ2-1,ASSSPKGQAHLDNEQF
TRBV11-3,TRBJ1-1,ASSLRWVTEAF
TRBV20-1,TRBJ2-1,SARDWERSSYNEQF
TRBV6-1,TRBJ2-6,ASSELPGLDISGANVLT
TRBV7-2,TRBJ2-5,ASSLDYRGGETQY
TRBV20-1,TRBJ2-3,SARARGNTQY
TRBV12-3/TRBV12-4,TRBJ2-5,ASRTLPGLADQETQY
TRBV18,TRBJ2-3,ASSPTGTDTQY
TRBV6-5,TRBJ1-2,ASSRGTGKSPGYT
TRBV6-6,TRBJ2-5,ASSYGYSGRGQETQY
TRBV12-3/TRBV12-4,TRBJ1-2,ASSLVYGYT
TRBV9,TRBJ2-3,ASSATPLDTDTQY
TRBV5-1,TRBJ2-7,ASTLTGGIYEQY
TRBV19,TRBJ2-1,ASSIQGRREEF
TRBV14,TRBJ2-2,ASSQIGRFPGELF
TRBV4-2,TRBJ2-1,ASSQDTGGMYNEQF
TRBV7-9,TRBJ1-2,ASSRGQDYGYT
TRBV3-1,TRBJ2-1,ASSANYNEQF
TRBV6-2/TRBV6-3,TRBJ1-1,ASRGQGHRIEAF
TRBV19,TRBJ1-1,ASSTVRAEAF
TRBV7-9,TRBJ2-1,ASSHETGVANEQF
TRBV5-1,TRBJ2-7,ASSLGSSGSYEQY
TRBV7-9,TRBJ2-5,ASSGDQKTQY
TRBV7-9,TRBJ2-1,ASSTSGGNNYNEQF
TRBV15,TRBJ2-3,ATSRVGGRDTQY
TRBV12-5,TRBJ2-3,ASGQTSGRTDTQY
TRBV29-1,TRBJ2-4,SVEPSGNTNIQY
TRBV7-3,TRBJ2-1,ASKASGGAGEQF
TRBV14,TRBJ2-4,ASSRTSSLAKNIQY
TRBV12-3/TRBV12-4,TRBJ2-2,ASRGTGGEISSGELF
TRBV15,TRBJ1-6,ATSSVKGGHSPLH
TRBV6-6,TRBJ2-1,ASGSSYNEQF
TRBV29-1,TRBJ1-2,SVPPLTRTQGTNYGYT
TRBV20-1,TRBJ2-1,SAPGQFISYNEQF
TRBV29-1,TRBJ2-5,SVARETQY
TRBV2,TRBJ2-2,ASSLTDGELF
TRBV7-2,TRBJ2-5,ASGFSGKAQY
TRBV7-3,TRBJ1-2,ASSFQGGPNYGYT
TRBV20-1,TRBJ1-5,SARTGTHNLAQH